One sample yielded the 20 T cell receptor beta chains listed below, sequenced in a study of blood T cell repertoires in COVID-19. The data were produced by immunoSEQ multiplex PCR, yet TCRdb's version contains in-frame clones alone and is incomplete. The table records about 140,000 clones, 77% of them present only once. The sample was peripheral blood. These receptors were obtained from a woman aged 45-59 years with active or convalescent COVID-19.

V gene TRBV6-4 combines with J gene TRBJ1-1, with 7 bases that match TRBD1. V lost 6 bases, J lost 4 bases, and 5 bases stayed unmatched. CDR1 is MRHNA and CDR2 is SNTAGT in the germline V gene. There are 13 residues in the CDR3. In DNA form, the CDR3 reads TGTGCCAGCAGCCAGACAGGGAGCACTGAAGCTTTCTTT. Translation: CASSQTGSTEAFF.

The rearrangement links TRBV7-2 to TRBJ2-5; D is possibly TRBD2 (5 bases). V was pared by 4 bases and J by 2 bases, with 8 bases between. This CDR3 is 13 amino acids long. The germline V gene has CDR1 SGHTA and CDR2 FQGNSA. The CDR3 is CASSWRYQETQYF. In DNA form, the CDR3 reads TGTGCCAGCAGCTGGAGGTATCAAGAGACCCAGTACTTC.

This sequence joins TRBV4-2 and TRBJ2-7; TRBD2 aligns across 7 bases. This CDR3 is built from 16 residues. Unmatched junction bases numbered 7, after V lost 0 bases and J lost 2 bases. Per germline, CDR1 LGHNA and CDR2 YNFKEQ. CDR3 bases: TGTGCCAGCAGCCAAGATAGTAGCGGGTTTGCCTACGAGCAGTACTTC. Its translation: CASSQDSSGFAYEQYF.

The chain links TRBV14 to TRBJ1-1; D gene uncertain. The CDR3 spans 13 residues. V was trimmed by 6 bases and J by 0 bases, leaving 8 bases between them. CDR1 SGHDN and CDR2 FVKESK come from the germline V gene. CDR3: CASSGQLNTEAFF. Written as DNA, the CDR3 is TGTGCCAGCAGTGGGCAGCTGAACACTGAAGCTTTCTTT.

The chain combines TRBV5-6 with TRBJ2-3; D is unresolved. V was trimmed by 4 bases and J by 2 bases, leaving 11 bases between them. CDR1 SGHDT and CDR2 YYEEEE come from the germline V gene. The CDR3 length is 14 residues. The CDR3 DNA is TGTGCCAGCAGCCCCCGTGGAGTCACAGATACGCAGTATTTT. Its translation is CASSPRGVTDTQYF. The entire variable domain, with the rest obtained from reference TRBV5-6 and TRBJ2-3, is as follows: DAGVTQSPTHLIKTRGQQVTLRCSPKSGHDTVSWYQQALGQGPQFIFQYYEEEERQRGNFPDRFSGHQFPNYSSELNVNALLLGDSALYLCASSPRGVTDTQYFGPGTRLTVL.

The V gene is TRBV4-1, the J gene TRBJ2-1, with 14 bases matching TRBD2. Trimming at V came to 10 bases and at J to 3 bases, leaving 23 bases not matched to a gene. The CDR3 runs to 21 residues. From germline, CDR1 is MGHRA and CDR2 YSYEKL. CDR3 nucleotides: TGCGCCACCACCCAACAAAAAACTTCGACTAGCGGGGGGGCCGGCTACAATGAGCAGTTCTTC. Its protein product is CATTQQKTSTSGGAGYNEQFF.

The V and J genes are TRBV7-2 and TRBJ2-1; possibly TRBD2 for D (7 bases). V shed 5 bases and J shed 7 bases, with 24 bases lying between them. The CDR3 length is 17 residues. CDR1 and CDR2 from the germline V gene are SGHTA and FQGNSA. CDR3 in amino acids: CASSPDGGGPPRNEQFF. CDR3 sequence (DNA): TGTGCCAGCAGCCCCGATGGCGGGGGCCCACCTAGGAATGAGCAGTTCTTC.

This clone turned up a few times. The chain combines TRBV19 with TRBJ1-5; 8 nucleotides agree with TRBD1. The CDR3 loop spans 15 amino acids. Germline CDR1 LNHDA, CDR2 SQIVND (reference sequence). The V gene end was trimmed by 3 bases and the J gene end by 3 bases; junction bases not matched to a gene: 4. The CDR3 nucleotides read TGTGCCAGTAGTATGGACAGGGCGATCAATCAGCCCCAGCATTTT. This encodes CASSMDRAINQPQHF.

The chain combines TRBV19 with TRBJ1-2; 7 positions agree with TRBD1. This CDR3 is built from 13 residues. V gave up 5 bases and J gave up 2 bases; unmatched junction bases: 2. CDR1 and CDR2 from the germline V gene are LNHDA and SQIVND (reference sequence). In nucleotides, the CDR3 is TGTGCCAGTAGTGCGGGACAGAACTATGGCTACACCTTC. It translates to CASSAGQNYGYTF.

The V and J genes are TRBV11-2 and TRBJ2-2, with D unclear. The CDR3 spans 15 residues. V lost 1 base to trimming and J lost 2 bases, with 8 bases between them. Germline loops: CDR1 SGHAT, CDR2 FQNNGV. CDR3 in amino acids: CASSLVLSNTGELFF. CDR3 DNA sequence: TGTGCCAGCAGCTTAGTGTTGTCAAACACCGGGGAGCTGTTTTTT.

The chain is built from TRBV15 and TRBJ1-1; D unclear. CDR1 LNHNV and CDR2 YYDKDF come from the germline V gene (reference sequence). This CDR3 has 17 amino acids. V shed 0 bases and J shed 1 base, with 15 bases lying between them. The CDR3 DNA reads as TGTGCCACCAGCAGAGACCCTTCGCCGGACTGGAACACTGAAGCTTTCTTT. Translation: CATSRDPSPDWNTEAFF.

This chain joins TRBV7-2 and TRBJ2-1, with 13 bases lining up with TRBD2. CDR1 is SGHTA, CDR2 FQGNSA, per germline. The V gene end was trimmed by 11 bases and the J gene end by 10 bases; junction bases not matched to a gene: 11. This CDR3 is 14 amino acids long. CDR3 bases: TGTGCCTGCTCGCCGGGACTAGCGGGAATAGAGCAGTTCTTC. It encodes CACSPGLAGIEQFF.

CDR3: CASSQVGGTSSYEQYF. In nucleotides, the CDR3 is TGTGCCAGCAGCCAAGTAGGGGGGACTAGCTCCTACGAGCAGTACTTC. The chain uses TRBV3-1 (or the pseudogene TRBV3-2) and TRBJ2-7; 8 bases match TRBD2. Per the germline V gene, CDR1 is LGHDT and CDR2 is YNNKEL (reference sequence). The CDR3 is made up of 16 amino acids. Trimming cost V 1 base and J 0 bases; bases outside gene matches: 5.

The sample holds one count of this clone. V and J are TRBV3-1 (or the pseudogene TRBV3-2) and TRBJ1-5; D is ambiguous. The CDR3 runs 14 residues. Trimming took 1 base from V and 4 from J, leaving 8 bases between them. Germline loops: CDR1 LGHDT, CDR2 YNNKEL (reference sequence). The CDR3 region has the DNA TGTGCCAGCAGCCAAGGGGGAGGGAATCAGCCCCAGCATTTT. Protein: CASSQGGGNQPQHF.

The chain has TRBV28 and TRBJ2-1; D is undetermined. Germline CDR1 reads MDHEN; CDR2 reads SYDVKM. Trimming took 6 bases from V and 2 from J, leaving 14 bases between them. The CDR3 spans 15 residues. The CDR3 bases are TGTGCCAGCAGCCTCCCGGAGACCCCCTACAATGAGCAGTTCTTC. Protein sequence: CASSLPETPYNEQFF. Using reference TRBV28 and TRBJ2-1 for the parts outside the CDR3, the full variable domain is DVKVTQSSRYLVKRTGEKVFLECVQDMDHENMFWYRQDPGLGLRLIYFSYDVKMKEKGDIPEGYSVSREKKERFSLILESASTNQTSMYLCASSLPETPYNEQFFGPGTRLTVL.

This clone was seen only a few times. This rearrangement joins TRBV2 to TRBJ1-2, with a weak D call TRBD1 (5 bases). Trimming stripped 9 bases from V and 6 bases from J, with 20 bases between. Per the germline V gene, CDR1 is SNHLY and CDR2 is FYNNEI. CDR3 length: 14 amino acids. The CDR3, as DNA: TGTGCCAGGCTTGAACGGGCAGGGCGGAATGGCTACACCTTC. Translating it yields CARLERAGRNGYTF.

This clone was observed a single time. The chain joins TRBV12-3 or TRBV12-4 to TRBJ2-1; TRBD1 agrees at 7 bases. The CDR3 sequence is 13 residues long. The ends lost 5 bases at V and 6 bases at J; junction bases unmatched: 4. This chain's CDR3 is CASSPRQGNEQFF. Written as DNA, the CDR3 is TGTGCCAGCAGTCCCCGACAGGGCAATGAGCAGTTCTTC.

V gene TRBV7-2 combines with J gene TRBJ1-4, with D maybe TRBD1 (5 bases). V shed 4 bases and J shed 8 bases, with 14 bases lying between them. The germline V gene has CDR1 SGHTA and CDR2 FQGNSA. The CDR3 runs to 14 residues. The CDR3: CASSSGGVQEKLFF. The CDR3 bases are TGTGCCAGCAGCTCGGGGGGGGTTCAGGAAAAACTGTTTTTT.

This clone was picked up one time. The chain links TRBV18 to TRBJ1-4, with a tentative D call TRBD1 (5 bases). The CDR3 contains 13 residues. CDR1 and CDR2 (germline): KGHSH, LQKENI. With 3 bases removed from V and 8 bases from J, the gap between germline ends came to 10 bases. The CDR3 reads CASSPGQEEKLFF. CDR3 nucleotide sequence: TGTGCCAGCTCACCGGGGCAGGAAGAAAAACTGTTTTTT. Complete variable domain (other parts from reference TRBV18 and TRBJ1-4): NAGVMQNPRHLVRRRGQEARLRCSPMKGHSHVYWYRQLPEEGLKFMVYLQKENIIDESGMPKERFSAEFPKEGPSILRIQQVVRGDSAAYFCASSPGQEEKLFFGSGTQLSVL.

This clone has only one observation. The chain recombines TRBV28 with TRBJ2-3; TRBD2 matches at 13 bases. Germline CDR1 MDHEN, CDR2 SYDVKM. The CDR3 contains 15 residues. Losses at the gene ends were 6 bases for V and 4 bases for J; bases not matched to a gene: 4. The CDR3 loop reads CASRRTSGRSDTQYF. CDR3 in DNA: TGTGCCAGCAGAAGGACTAGCGGGAGATCAGATACGCAGTATTTT.